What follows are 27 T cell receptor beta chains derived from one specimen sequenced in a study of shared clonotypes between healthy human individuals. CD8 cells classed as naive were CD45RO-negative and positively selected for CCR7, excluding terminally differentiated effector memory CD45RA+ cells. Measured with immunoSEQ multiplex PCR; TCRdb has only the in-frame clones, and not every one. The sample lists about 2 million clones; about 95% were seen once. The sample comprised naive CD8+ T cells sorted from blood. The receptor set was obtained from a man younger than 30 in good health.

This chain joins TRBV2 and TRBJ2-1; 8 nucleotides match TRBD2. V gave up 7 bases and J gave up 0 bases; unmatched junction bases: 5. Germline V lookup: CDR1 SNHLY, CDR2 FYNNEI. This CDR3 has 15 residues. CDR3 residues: CASMVGGASYNEQFF. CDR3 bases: TGTGCCAGCATGGTCGGGGGGGCCTCCTACAATGAGCAGTTCTTC. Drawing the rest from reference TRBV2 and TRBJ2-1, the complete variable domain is EPEVTQTPSHQVTQMGQEVILRCVPISNHLYFYWYRQILGQKVEFLVSFYNNEISEKSEIFDDQFSVERPDGSNFTLKIRSTKLEDSAMYFCASMVGGASYNEQFFGPGTRLTVL.

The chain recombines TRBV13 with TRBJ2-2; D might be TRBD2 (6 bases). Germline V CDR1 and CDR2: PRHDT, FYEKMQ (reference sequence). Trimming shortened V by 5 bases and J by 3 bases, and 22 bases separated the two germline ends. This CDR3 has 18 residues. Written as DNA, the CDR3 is TGTGCCAGCAGCCCCGAGGGACTTGGACGGGTGCACACCGGGGAGCTGTTTTTT. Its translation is CASSPEGLGRVHTGELFF.

CDR3 amino acids: CASSESETSGGVEQYF. The DNA for the CDR3 is TGTGCCAGCAGTGAGTCAGAAACTAGCGGGGGGGTCGAGCAGTACTTC. This chain uses TRBV2 with TRBJ2-7; 13 bases agree with TRBD2. CDR1 and CDR2 from the germline V gene are SNHLY and FYNNEI. With V trimmed by 3 bases and J by 6 bases, 8 bases remained unmatched. CDR3 length: 16 residues.

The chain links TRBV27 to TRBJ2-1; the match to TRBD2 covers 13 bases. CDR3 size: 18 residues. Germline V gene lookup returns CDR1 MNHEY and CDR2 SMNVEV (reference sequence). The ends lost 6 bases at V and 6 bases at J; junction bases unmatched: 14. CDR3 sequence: CASRKGLAGAVGFNEQFF. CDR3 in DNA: TGTGCCAGCAGGAAAGGACTAGCGGGAGCGGTAGGGTTCAATGAGCAGTTCTTC.

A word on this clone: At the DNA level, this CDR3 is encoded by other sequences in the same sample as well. CDR3 in amino acids: CASSYSTLYGYTF. CDR3 nucleotides: TGTGCCAGCAGTTACTCGACCCTCTATGGCTACACCTTC. The chain joins TRBV6-5 to TRBJ1-2; no definite D call. Germline V gene lookup returns CDR1 MNHEY and CDR2 SVGAGI. CDR3 size: 13 residues. V lost 0 bases and J lost 4, with 6 bases in between.

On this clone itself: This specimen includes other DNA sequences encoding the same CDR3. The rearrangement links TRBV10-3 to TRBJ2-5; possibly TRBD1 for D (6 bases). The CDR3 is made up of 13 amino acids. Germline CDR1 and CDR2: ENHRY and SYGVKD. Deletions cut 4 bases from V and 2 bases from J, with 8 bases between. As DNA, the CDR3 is TGTGCCATCAGTGGGGACAATCAAGAGACCCAGTACTTC. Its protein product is CAISGDNQETQYF.

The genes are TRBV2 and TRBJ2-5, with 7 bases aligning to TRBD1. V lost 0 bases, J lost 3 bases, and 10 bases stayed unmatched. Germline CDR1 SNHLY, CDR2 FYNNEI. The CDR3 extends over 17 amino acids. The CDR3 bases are TGTGCCAGCAGTGAAGCGCTTGGCAGGGGGAGAGAAGAGACCCAGTACTTC. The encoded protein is CASSEALGRGREETQYF.

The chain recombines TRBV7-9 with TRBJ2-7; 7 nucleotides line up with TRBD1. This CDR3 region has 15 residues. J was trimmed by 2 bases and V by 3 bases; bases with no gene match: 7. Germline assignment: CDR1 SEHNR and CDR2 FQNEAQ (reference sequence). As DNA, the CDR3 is TGTGCCAGCAGCTTCGGTCGCGACAGGGCCTACGAGCAGTACTTC. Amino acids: CASSFGRDRAYEQYF.

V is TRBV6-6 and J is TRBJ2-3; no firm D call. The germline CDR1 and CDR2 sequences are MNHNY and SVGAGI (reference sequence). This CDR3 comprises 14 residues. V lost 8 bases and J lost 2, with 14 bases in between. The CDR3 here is CASGSTFSTDTQYF. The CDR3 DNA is TGTGCCAGCGGCTCGACTTTTTCCACAGATACGCAGTATTTT.

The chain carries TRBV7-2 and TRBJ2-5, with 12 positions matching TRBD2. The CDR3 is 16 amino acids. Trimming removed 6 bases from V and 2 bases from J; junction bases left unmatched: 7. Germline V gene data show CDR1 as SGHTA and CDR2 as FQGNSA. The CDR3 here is CASRDLAGGWQETQYF. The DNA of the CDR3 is TGTGCCAGCAGGGACCTAGCGGGAGGGTGGCAAGAGACCCAGTACTTC.

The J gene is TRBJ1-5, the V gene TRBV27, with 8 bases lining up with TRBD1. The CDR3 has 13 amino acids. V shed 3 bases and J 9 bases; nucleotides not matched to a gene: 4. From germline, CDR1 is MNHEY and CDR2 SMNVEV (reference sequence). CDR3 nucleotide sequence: TGTGCCAGCAGTTTGACAGGGGTGTGGCCCCAGCATTTT. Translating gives CASSLTGVWPQHF.

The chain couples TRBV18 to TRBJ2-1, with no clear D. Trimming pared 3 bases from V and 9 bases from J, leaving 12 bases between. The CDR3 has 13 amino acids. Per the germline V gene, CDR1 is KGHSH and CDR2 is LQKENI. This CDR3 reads CASSPEVGGEQFF. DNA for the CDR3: TGTGCCAGCTCACCCGAGGTCGGCGGTGAGCAGTTCTTC.

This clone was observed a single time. DNA for the CDR3: TGTGCCAGCAGCTCCGAGGGGGCCCCAACTCAAGAGACCCAGTACTTC. It translates to CASSSEGAPTQETQYF. The chain uses TRBV11-2 and TRBJ2-5; 7 positions agree with TRBD1. Germline V gene sequence: CDR1 SGHAT, CDR2 FQNNGV. This CDR3 is 16 amino acids long. J gave up 2 bases and V 4 bases, and 10 bases lay outside the gene matches.

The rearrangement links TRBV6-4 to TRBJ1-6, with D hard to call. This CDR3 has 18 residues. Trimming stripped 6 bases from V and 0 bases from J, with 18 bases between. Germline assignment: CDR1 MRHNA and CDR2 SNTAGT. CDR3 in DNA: TGTGCCAGCAGCCCACTCCGAAGGGAGCACTCCTATAATTCACCCCTCCACTTT. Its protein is CASSPLRREHSYNSPLHF.

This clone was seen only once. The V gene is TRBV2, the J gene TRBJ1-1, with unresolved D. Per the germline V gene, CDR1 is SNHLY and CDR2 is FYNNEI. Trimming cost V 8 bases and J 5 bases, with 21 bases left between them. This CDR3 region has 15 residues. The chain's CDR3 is CASASLVTLGTEAFF. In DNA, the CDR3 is TGTGCCAGCGCCTCTCTGGTTACCTTAGGGACTGAAGCTTTCTTT.

Written as DNA, the CDR3 is TGCGCCAGCAGCCAAACTCACGACTACGAGCAGTACTTC. It encodes CASSQTHDYEQYF. The chain has TRBV4-3 and TRBJ2-7; the D is unclear. The length of the CDR3 is 13 residues. Trimming pared 2 bases from V and 3 bases from J, leaving 8 bases between. Germline V gene data show CDR1 as LGHNA and CDR2 as YSLEER.

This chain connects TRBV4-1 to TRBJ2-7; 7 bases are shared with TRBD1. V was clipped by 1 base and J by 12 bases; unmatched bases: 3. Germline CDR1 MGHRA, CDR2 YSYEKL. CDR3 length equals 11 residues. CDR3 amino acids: CASSQGGQTYF. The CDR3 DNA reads TGCGCCAGCAGCCAAGGGGGACAGACGTACTTC.

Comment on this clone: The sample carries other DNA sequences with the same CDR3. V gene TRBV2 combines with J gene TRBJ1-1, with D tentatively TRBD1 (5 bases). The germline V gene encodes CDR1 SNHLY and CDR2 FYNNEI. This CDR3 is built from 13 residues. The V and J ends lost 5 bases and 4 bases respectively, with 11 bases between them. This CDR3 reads CASSPRGGTEAFF. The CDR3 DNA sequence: TGTGCCAGCAGTCCGCGGGGGGGCACTGAAGCTTTCTTT.

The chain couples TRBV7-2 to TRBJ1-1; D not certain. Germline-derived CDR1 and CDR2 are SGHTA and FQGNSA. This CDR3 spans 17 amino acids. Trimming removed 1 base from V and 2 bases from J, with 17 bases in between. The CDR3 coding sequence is TGTGCCAGCAGCTTAGAGGTAGGGTCACTGACCAACACTGAAGCTTTCTTT. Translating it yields CASSLEVGSLTNTEAFF.

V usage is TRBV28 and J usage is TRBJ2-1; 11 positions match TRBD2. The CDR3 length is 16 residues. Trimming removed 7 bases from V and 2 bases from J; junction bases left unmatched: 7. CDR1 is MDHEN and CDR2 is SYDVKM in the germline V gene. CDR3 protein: CASTPTSGRPYNEQFF. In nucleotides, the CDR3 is TGTGCCAGCACTCCAACTAGCGGGAGACCCTACAATGAGCAGTTCTTC. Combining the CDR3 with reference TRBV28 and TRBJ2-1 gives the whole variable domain DVKVTQSSRYLVKRTGEKVFLECVQDMDHENMFWYRQDPGLGLRLIYFSYDVKMKEKGDIPEGYSVSREKKERFSLILESASTNQTSMYLCASTPTSGRPYNEQFFGPGTRLTVL.

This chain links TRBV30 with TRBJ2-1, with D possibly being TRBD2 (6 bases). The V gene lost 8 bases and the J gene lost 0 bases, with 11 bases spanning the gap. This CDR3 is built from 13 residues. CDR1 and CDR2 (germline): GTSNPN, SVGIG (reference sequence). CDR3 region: CAGDGSSYNEQFF. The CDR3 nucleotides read TGTGCCGGGGACGGGAGCTCCTACAATGAGCAGTTCTTC.

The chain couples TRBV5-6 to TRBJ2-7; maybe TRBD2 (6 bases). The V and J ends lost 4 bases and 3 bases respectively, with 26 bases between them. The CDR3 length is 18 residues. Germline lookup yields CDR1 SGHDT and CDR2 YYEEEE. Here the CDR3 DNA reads TGTGCCAGCAGCACAAATACCCGGGACTCCAAAAGGGGCTACGAGCAGTACTTC. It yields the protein CASSTNTRDSKRGYEQYF.

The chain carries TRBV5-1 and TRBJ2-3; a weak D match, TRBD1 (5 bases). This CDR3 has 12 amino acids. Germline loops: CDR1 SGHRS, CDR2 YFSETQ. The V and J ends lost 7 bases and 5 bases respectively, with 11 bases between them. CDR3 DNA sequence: TGCGCCAGCGGGGCTAGTGAAGATACGCAGTATTTT. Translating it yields CASGASEDTQYF.

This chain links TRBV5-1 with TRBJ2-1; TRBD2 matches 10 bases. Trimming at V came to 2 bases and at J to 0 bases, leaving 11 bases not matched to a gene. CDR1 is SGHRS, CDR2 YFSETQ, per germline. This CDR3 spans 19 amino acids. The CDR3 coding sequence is TGCGCCAGCAGCTTTACTCAAGCGGGGGGGCACCCCTCCTACAATGAGCAGTTCTTC. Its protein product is CASSFTQAGGHPSYNEQFF.

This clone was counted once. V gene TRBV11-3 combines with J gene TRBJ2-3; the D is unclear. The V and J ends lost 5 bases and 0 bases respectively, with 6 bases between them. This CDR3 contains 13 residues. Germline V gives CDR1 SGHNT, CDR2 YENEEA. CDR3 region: CASSEDSTDTQYF. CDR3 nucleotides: TGTGCCAGCAGCGAGGACAGCACAGATACGCAGTATTTT.

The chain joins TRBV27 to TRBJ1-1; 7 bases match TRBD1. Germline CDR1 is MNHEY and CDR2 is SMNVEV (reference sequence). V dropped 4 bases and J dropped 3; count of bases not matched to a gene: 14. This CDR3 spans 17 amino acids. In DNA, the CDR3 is TGTGCCAGCAGTTCCCGCGACGTACAGGGGAGACACACTGAAGCTTTCTTT. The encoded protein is CASSSRDVQGRHTEAFF.

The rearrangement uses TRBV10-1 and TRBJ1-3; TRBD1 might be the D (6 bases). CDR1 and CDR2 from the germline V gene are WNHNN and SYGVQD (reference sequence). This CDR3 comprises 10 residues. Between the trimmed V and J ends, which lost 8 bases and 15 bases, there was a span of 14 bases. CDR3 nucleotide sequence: TGCGCCAGCTGTAACCGGGACAAATATTTT. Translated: CASCNRDKYF.